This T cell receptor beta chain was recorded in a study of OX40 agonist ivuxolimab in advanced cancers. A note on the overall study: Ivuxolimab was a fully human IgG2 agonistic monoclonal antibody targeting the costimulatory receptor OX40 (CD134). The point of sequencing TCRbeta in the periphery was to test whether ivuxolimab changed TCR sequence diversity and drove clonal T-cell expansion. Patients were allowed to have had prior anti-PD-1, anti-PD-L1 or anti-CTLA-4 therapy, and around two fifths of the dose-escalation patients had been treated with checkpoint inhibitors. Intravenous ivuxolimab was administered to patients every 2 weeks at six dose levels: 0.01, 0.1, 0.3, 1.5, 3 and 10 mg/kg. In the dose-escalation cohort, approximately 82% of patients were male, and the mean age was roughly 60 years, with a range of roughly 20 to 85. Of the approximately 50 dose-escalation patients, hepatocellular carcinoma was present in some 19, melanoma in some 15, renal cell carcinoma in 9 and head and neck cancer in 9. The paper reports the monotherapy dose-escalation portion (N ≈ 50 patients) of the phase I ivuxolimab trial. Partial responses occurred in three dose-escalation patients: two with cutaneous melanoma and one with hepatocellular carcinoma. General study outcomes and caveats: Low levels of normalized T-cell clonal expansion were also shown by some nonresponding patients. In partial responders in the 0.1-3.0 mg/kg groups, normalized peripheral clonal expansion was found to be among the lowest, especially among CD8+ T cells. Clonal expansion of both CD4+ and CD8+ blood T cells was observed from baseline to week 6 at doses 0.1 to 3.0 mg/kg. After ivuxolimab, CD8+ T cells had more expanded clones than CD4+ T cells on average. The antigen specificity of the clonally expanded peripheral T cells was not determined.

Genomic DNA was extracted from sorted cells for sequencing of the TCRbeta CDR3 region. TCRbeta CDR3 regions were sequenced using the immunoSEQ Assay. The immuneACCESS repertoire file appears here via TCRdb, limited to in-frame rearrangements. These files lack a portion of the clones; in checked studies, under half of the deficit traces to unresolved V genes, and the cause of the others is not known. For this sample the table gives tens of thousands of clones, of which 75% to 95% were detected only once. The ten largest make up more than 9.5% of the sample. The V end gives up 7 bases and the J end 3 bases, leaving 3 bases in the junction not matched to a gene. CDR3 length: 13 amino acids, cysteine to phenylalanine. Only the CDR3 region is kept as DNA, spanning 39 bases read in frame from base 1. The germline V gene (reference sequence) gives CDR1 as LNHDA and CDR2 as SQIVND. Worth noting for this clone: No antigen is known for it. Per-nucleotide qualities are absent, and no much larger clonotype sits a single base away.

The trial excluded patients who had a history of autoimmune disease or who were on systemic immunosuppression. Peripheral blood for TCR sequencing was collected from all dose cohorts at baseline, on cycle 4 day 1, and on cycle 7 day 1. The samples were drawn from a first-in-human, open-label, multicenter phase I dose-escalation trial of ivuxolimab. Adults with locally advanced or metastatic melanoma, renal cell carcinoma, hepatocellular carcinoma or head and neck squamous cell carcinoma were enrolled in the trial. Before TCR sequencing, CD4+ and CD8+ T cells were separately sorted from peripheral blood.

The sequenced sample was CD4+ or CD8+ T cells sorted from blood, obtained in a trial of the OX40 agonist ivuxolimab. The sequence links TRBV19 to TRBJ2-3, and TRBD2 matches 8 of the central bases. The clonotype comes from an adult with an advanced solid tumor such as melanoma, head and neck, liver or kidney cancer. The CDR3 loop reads CASKIAGTDTQYF. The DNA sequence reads TGTGCCAGTAAGATAGCGGGAACAGATACGCAGTATTTT.